The rows below give T cell receptor beta chains drawn from one sample of a study of PD-1 blockade in classical Hodgkin lymphoma. The assay was immunoSEQ multiplex PCR, and TCRdb's table has in-frame clones only and misses some. The sample includes tens of thousands of clones, 70% to 90% of them seen just once. The source material was peripheral blood mononuclear cells (PBMCs), sampled before the fourth cycle of nivolumab. Every receptor here comes from a human donor with classical Hodgkin lymphoma. Each CDR3 is given with its conserved first and last residue. The D gene is left open where the match is weak. Rows give clone size only sometimes, using once, few, many, or a class for an expanded clone.

>TRBJ1-5|TRBV6-6|TRBD1|.
CASSPTGDDNQPQHF
TGTGCCAGCAGTCCTACAGGGGACGACAATCAGCCCCAGCATTTT
>TRBJ1-1|TRBV29-1|.|.
CSTKTGRNTEAFF
TGCAGCACCAAGACAGGAAGGAACACTGAAGCTTTCTTT
>TRBJ2-2|TRBV2|.|.
CARQRGTGELFF
TGTGCCCGCCAACGGGGTACCGGGGAGCTGTTTTTT
>TRBJ2-2|TRBV30|TRBD1|.
CAWSRGTGVGRELFF
TGTGCCTGGAGTCGCGGGACAGGGGTCGGTAGGGAGCTGTTTTTT
>TRBJ2-1|TRBV5-1|.|.
CASSPGPSSYNEQFF
TGCGCCAGCAGCCCTGGACCGAGCTCCTACAATGAGCAGTTCTTC
>TRBJ2-1|TRBV27|TRBD2|once
CASSLAGGRRYNEQFF
TGTGCCAGCAGCCTAGCGGGGGGGCGTCGTTACAATGAGCAGTTCTTC
>TRBJ1-1|TRBV5-1|.|.
CASSLAVGFTEAFF
TGCGCCAGCAGCTTGGCCGTGGGGTTCACTGAAGCTTTCTTT
>TRBJ2-1|TRBV29-1|.|.
CSVDLGGGGDEQFF
TGCAGCGTTGATTTGGGGGGAGGGGGCGATGAGCAGTTCTTC
>TRBJ2-7|TRBV30|.|.
CAWVSPYEQYF
TGTGCCTGGGTGTCCCCCTACGAGCAGTACTTC
>TRBJ2-1|TRBV21-1|.|.
CASSKVRGNEQFF
TGTGCCAGCAGCAAAGTAAGGGGCAATGAGCAGTTCTTC
>TRBJ1-2|TRBV7-9|TRBD1|.
CASSLMGQGRNGYAF
TGTGCCAGCAGCTTGATGGGACAGGGGAGGAATGGCTACGCCTTC
>TRBJ2-7|TRBV5-1|.|.
CASSLRADSYEQYF
TGCGCCAGCAGCTTGCGAGCGGACAGCTACGAGCAGTACTTC
>TRBJ2-3|TRBV5-1|.|.
CASSFSSTDTQYF
TGCGCCAGCAGCTTTTCGAGCACAGATACGCAGTATTTT
>TRBJ1-1|TRBV6-5|TRBD1|.
CASRDREGTEAFF
TGTGCCAGCAGGGACAGGGAAGGCACTGAAGCTTTCTTT
>TRBJ1-4|TRBV5-5|.|once
CASSLVGTNEKLFF
TGTGCCAGCAGCTTGGTGGGGACTAATGAAAAACTGTTTTTT
>TRBJ1-1|TRBV18|.|.
CASSRDGDSSSEAFF
TGTGCCAGCTCACGCGACGGTGACAGTTCGTCCGAAGCTTTCTTT
>TRBJ2-5|TRBV5-1|TRBD2|.
CASSLASGGAGETQYF
TGCGCCAGCAGCTTGGCCTCGGGGGGGGCCGGGGAGACCCAGTACTTC
>TRBJ1-2|TRBV5-1|TRBD1|.
CASSLAGQDEGYTF
TGCGCCAGCAGCTTGGCCGGACAGGACGAAGGCTACACCTTC
>TRBJ2-7|TRBV6-5|.|.
CASSGRIASYEQYF
TGTGCCAGCAGTGGACGGATAGCCTCCTACGAGCAGTACTTC
>TRBJ1-2|TRBV6-6|.|few
CASSANPGATPYGYTF
TGTGCCAGCAGTGCAAACCCAGGGGCTACTCCCTATGGCTACACCTTC
>TRBJ1-1|TRBV6-1|.|.
CASRPTAQNTEAFF
TGTGCCAGCAGGCCAACAGCGCAGAACACTGAAGCTTTCTTT
>TRBJ2-1|TRBV28|TRBD2|once
CASSPLTRTSGTYNEQFF
TGTGCCAGCAGTCCGTTAACCCGGACTAGCGGGACCTACAATGAGCAGTTCTTC
>TRBJ2-3|TRBV5-1|TRBD2|.
CASSASAGGVKDTQYF
TGCGCCAGCAGCGCATCAGCGGGGGGTGTAAAGGATACGCAGTATTTT
>TRBJ1-4|TRBV5-1|.|few
CASSLEGSNEKLFF
TGCGCCAGCAGCTTGGAGGGCAGTAATGAAAAACTGTTTTTT
>TRBJ1-6|TRBV5-1|.|.
CASSLIGNNSPLHF
TGCGCCAGCAGCTTGATAGGGAACAATTCACCCCTCCACTTT
>TRBJ1-3|TRBV6-1|TRBD1|.
CAISVGGLAGNTIYF
TGTGCCATCAGCGTAGGGGGCCTGGCTGGAAACACCATATATTTT
>TRBJ2-3|TRBV28|.|.
CASSNISWTDTQYF
TGTGCCAGCAGTAATATCTCGTGGACAGATACGCAGTATTTT
>TRBJ1-5|TRBV7-9|.|.
CASSPPGWVQPQHF
TGTGCCAGCAGCCCTCCAGGTTGGGTTCAGCCCCAGCATTTT
>TRBJ1-5|TRBV18|.|few
CASSPGISEQPQHF
TGTGCCAGCTCACCCGGCATTTCAGAACAGCCCCAGCATTTT
>TRBJ1-1|TRBV7-9|.|.
CASSFWTTEAFF
TGTGCCAGCAGCTTTTGGACCACTGAAGCTTTCTTT
>TRBJ1-1|TRBV30|TRBD1|few
CAWDRTGNTEAFF
TGTGCCTGGGACAGGACAGGGAACACTGAAGCTTTCTTT
>TRBJ2-7|TRBV5-4|.|.
CASSLAGVYEQYF
TGTGCCAGCAGCTTGGCGGGGGTCTACGAGCAGTACTTC
>TRBJ1-1|TRBV7-6|.|.
CASSSRLQGTEAFF
TGTGCCAGCAGCTCTCGCCTACAGGGTACTGAAGCTTTCTTT
>TRBJ2-3|TRBV10-3|TRBD1|once
CAAGLQGRTDTQYF
TGTGCCGCAGGGTTACAGGGGCGCACAGATACGCAGTATTTT
>TRBJ2-3|TRBV6-6|.|few
CASGQNTDTQYF
TGTGCCAGCGGGCAGAACACAGATACGCAGTATTTT
>TRBJ2-5|TRBV5-4|TRBD2|.
CASSSTSGGETQYF
TGTGCCAGCAGCTCGACTAGCGGGGGAGAGACCCAGTACTTC
>TRBJ2-2|TRBV5-1|TRBD1|.
CASSPGTGSPGELFF
TGCGCCAGCAGCCCAGGGACAGGGAGTCCCGGGGAGCTGTTTTTT
>TRBJ2-5|TRBV2|TRBD2|.
CARGLAGDVLETQYF
TGTGCCAGGGGACTAGCGGGGGATGTGTTAGAGACCCAGTACTTC
>TRBJ1-2|TRBV5-4|TRBD1|.
CASSSGTGNYYGYTF
TGTGCCAGCAGTTCCGGGACAGGGAATTACTATGGCTACACCTTC
>TRBJ2-6|TRBV7-9|.|.
CASSLDRPSANVLTF
TGTGCCAGCAGCCTCGACAGGCCCTCGGCCAACGTCCTGACTTTC
>TRBJ1-3|TRBV7-2|.|.
CASSLFSPGPLSGNTIYF
TGTGCCAGCAGCTTATTCTCCCCAGGGCCACTATCTGGAAACACCATATATTTT
>TRBJ1-2|TRBV27|.|.
CASSFLRGTLFYGYTF
TGTGCCAGCAGTTTCTTACGGGGGACCCTCTTCTATGGCTACACCTTC
>TRBJ2-7|TRBV5-1|TRBD1|.
CASSSGTGGYEQYF
TGCGCCAGCAGCTCCGGGACAGGGGGATACGAGCAGTACTTC
>TRBJ2-3|TRBV5-1|.|.
CASSLVSDNTDTQYF
TGCGCCAGCAGCTTGGTTTCAGATAACACAGATACGCAGTATTTT
>TRBJ1-1|TRBV5-1|.|once
CASSFRTAAPEAFF
TGCGCCAGCAGCTTCCGGACAGCGGCCCCTGAAGCTTTCTTT
>TRBJ1-4|TRBV19|.|.
CASSIGTASSEKLFF
TGTGCCAGTAGTATTGGGACCGCCAGTTCGGAAAAACTGTTTTTT